One T cell receptor (beta chain) is described in this entry. The antigen remains undetermined. Trimming took 3 bases from V and 4 from J, leaving 19 bases between them. This CDR3 spans 16 amino acids. Germline CDR1 and CDR2: SGHRS and YFSETQ. The data belong to a study of cytomegalovirus exposure and HLA in healthy donors. Whole-study results and caveats: The authors listed approximately 160 TCR beta chains as cytomegalovirus-associated.

The PCR used 60 Vbeta and 13 Jbeta primers. The data were produced by immunoSEQ multiplex PCR, yet TCRdb's version contains in-frame clones alone and is incomplete. The sample shows about 160,000 clones, roughly 66% of them seen only once. V is TRBV5-1 and J is TRBJ1-2, with D perhaps TRBD1 (5 bases). Sequenced material: PBMCs. The receptor was isolated from a woman under 30 in good health and CMV-seronegative. This CDR3 reads CASSWAPEGLGYGYTF. The CDR3 DNA follows: TGCGCCAGCAGCTGGGCCCCGGAGGGACTTGGCTATGGCTACACCTTC.